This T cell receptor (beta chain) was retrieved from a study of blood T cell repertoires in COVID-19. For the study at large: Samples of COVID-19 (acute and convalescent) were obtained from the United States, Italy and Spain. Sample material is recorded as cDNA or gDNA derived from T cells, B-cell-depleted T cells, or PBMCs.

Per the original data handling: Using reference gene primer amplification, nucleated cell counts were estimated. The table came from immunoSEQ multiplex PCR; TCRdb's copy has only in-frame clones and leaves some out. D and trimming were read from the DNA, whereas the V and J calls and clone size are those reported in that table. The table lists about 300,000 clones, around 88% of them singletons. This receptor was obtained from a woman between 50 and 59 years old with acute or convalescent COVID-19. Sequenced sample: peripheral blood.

The CDR3 bases are TGTGCCAGCAGCCCCAGGAGGGAAATCGGCGAGCAGTACTTC. Its translation: CASSPRREIGEQYF. This sequence joins TRBV7-2 and TRBJ2-7; possibly TRBD2 for D (6 bases). The CDR3 is 14 amino acids. V was pared by 5 bases and J by 6 bases, with 17 bases between. Germline V gene lookup returns CDR1 SGHTA and CDR2 FQGNSA.